This T cell receptor beta chain emerged from a study of Ad26.COV2.S vaccination and SARS-CoV-2 variants. Study-level background: Of the COV1001 trial arms, the Ad26.COV2.S arm included the donor.

TCRdb keeps only in-frame clones here, not all; method: immunoSEQ multiplex PCR. The data show hundreds of thousands of clones, with roughly four fifths seen just once and 7.4% held by the top ten. Germline V CDR1 and CDR2: SGHRS, YFSETQ. Deletions cut 0 bases from V and 5 bases from J, with 8 bases between. This CDR3 is built from 13 residues. The treatment here: around 19 received Ad26.COV2.S at low or high dose, single or two shots; roughly five received placebo; per-sample allocation not given. Sampling was performed 63 days after the first vaccine or placebo injection. Within Boston, the person who donated was an adult of 18-55 years.

This TCR derives from a person aged 18-60 years who received the Ad26.COV2.S COVID-19 vaccine or a placebo. The J gene is TRBJ2-5, the V gene TRBV5-1; D possibly uses TRBD1 or TRBD2 (6 bases each). The specimen comprised peripheral blood, sampled in a trial of Ad26.COV2.S vaccine versus placebo. DNA for the CDR3: TGCGCCAGCAGCTTGGTAGGGGGGGAGACCCAGTACTTC. This encodes CASSLVGGETQYF. The full variable domain, rest sourced from reference TRBV5-1 and TRBJ2-5, is KAGVTQTPRYLIKTRGQQVTLSCSPISGHRSVSWYQQTPGQGLQFLFEYFSETQRNKGNFPGRFSGRQFSNSRSEMNVSTLELGDSALYLCASSLVGGETQYFGPGTRLLVL.